The 24 T cell receptor beta chains reported below all come from one sample, sequenced in a study of blood T cell repertoires in COVID-19 (dated by TCRdb to 2018 to 2021). The library was produced with the immunoSEQ multiplex PCR assay. Here the immuneACCESS table is served through TCRdb, limited to in-frame sequences with V and J called. Missing clones are a known gap in these copies; in checked studies unresolved V genes cover under half, and the rest lacks a known reason. Present in this sample are about 300,000 clones, approximately 83% of which were seen just once. Approximately 9% of the sample belongs to the ten largest clones. The source material was peripheral blood. Source of these receptors: a woman aged 50 to 60 who had recovered from COVID-19.

The DNA of the CDR3 is TGTGCCAGCAGCCCCCGGGACACTTCCTACGAGCAGTACTTC. Its protein product is CASSPRDTSYEQYF. J is TRBJ2-7 and V is TRBV9; maybe TRBD1 (6 bases). The CDR3 is made up of 14 amino acids. Germline CDR1 SGDLS, CDR2 YYNGEE. The V end was cut by 4 bases, the J end by 1 base, with 12 bases between.

The chain is built from TRBV6-1 and TRBJ2-3; 9 nucleotides line up with TRBD2. After removal of 2 bases from V and 7 bases from J, the junction contained 10 bases not matched to a gene. CDR3 size: 16 residues. Germline V gives CDR1 MNHNS, CDR2 SASEGT. CDR3 bases: TGTGCCAGCAGTGAATTGACAGCGGGGGGCCCCAATACGCAGTATTTT. Translating gives CASSELTAGGPNTQYF.

The chain has TRBV25-1 and TRBJ2-5; 14 nucleotides match TRBD2. The CDR3 extends over 17 amino acids. CDR1 is MGHDK and CDR2 is SYGVNS in the germline V gene. V trimming: 0 bases; J trimming: 5 bases; junction bases outside the gene matches: 5. DNA for the CDR3: TGTGCCAGCAGTGAATATGGGGGACTAGCGGGAGAGGAGACCCAGTACTTC. It encodes CASSEYGGLAGEETQYF.

The rearrangement uses TRBV6-6 and TRBJ2-2; D remains unclear. CDR1 and CDR2 from the germline V gene are MNHNY and SVGAGI (reference sequence). CDR3 length equals 12 residues. V was clipped by 2 bases and J by 5 bases, with 3 bases between them. The CDR3 nucleotides read TGTGCCAGCAGTTACCTGACCGGGGAGCTGTTTTTT. Translating it yields CASSYLTGELFF.

The chain joins TRBV27 to TRBJ2-3, with D uncertain. V was shortened by 3 bases and J by 6 bases, with 4 bases between the two germline ends. The CDR3 length is 11 residues. Germline V gives CDR1 MNHEY, CDR2 SMNVEV (reference sequence). The CDR3 loop reads CASSFGDTQYF. CDR3 sequence (DNA): TGTGCCAGCAGTTTCGGGGATACGCAGTATTTT.

V gene TRBV19 combines with J gene TRBJ2-2, with 11 bases fitting TRBD1. The CDR3 loop spans 16 amino acids. With V trimmed by 5 bases and J by 4 bases, 6 bases remained unmatched. The germline V gene has CDR1 LNHDA and CDR2 SQIVND (reference sequence). The CDR3 reads CASSPWDRGSTGELFF. The CDR3 nucleotides are TGTGCCAGTAGTCCCTGGGACAGGGGGAGCACCGGGGAGCTGTTTTTT.

The chain couples TRBV27 to TRBJ1-1; D ambiguous. Trimming left V 5 bases short and J 1 base short, with 8 bases between. This CDR3 comprises 13 residues. Germline lookup yields CDR1 MNHEY and CDR2 SMNVEV (reference sequence). As DNA, the CDR3 is TGTGCCAGCAGTATAAACAAGAACACTGAAGCTTTCTTT. As protein: CASSINKNTEAFF.

This chain links TRBV4-1 with TRBJ1-4, with 12 positions matching TRBD1. The CDR3 is 18 residues long. In germline, CDR1 is MGHRA, CDR2 YSYEKL. J lost 8 bases, V lost 2 bases, and 12 bases had no gene match. CDR3 sequence: CASSQTGTGGAVGEKLFF. DNA for the CDR3: TGCGCCAGCAGCCAAACCGGGACAGGGGGCGCGGTTGGAGAAAAACTGTTTTTT.

The CDR3 nucleotides read TGTGCCAGCACCAACACCCGACAGGGTCGAGAGCAGTACTTC. It encodes CASTNTRQGREQYF. V is TRBV3-1 (or the pseudogene TRBV3-2) and J is TRBJ2-7, with TRBD1 matching 7 bases. Germline values: CDR1 LGHDT, CDR2 YNNKEL (reference sequence). J was trimmed by 7 bases and V by 7 bases; bases with no gene match: 13. The CDR3 contains 14 residues.

The CDR3 sequence is CASSPFGTGKTEAFF. DNA for the CDR3: TGTGCCAGCAGCCCATTCGGGACAGGGAAGACTGAAGCTTTCTTT. The V call is TRBV3-1 (or the pseudogene TRBV3-2), the J call TRBJ1-1; 9 positions agree with TRBD1. Germline trimming cut 4 bases from V and 5 bases from J; bases unmatched to any gene: 8. The CDR3 loop spans 15 amino acids. Germline values: CDR1 LGHDT, CDR2 YNNKEL (reference sequence).

This clone was observed a handful of times. The chain couples TRBV4-2 to TRBJ2-1; TRBD2 aligns across 14 bases. The CDR3 is made up of 18 amino acids. The V and J ends lost 6 bases and 5 bases, in that order; junction bases with no gene match: 12. From germline, CDR1 is LGHNA and CDR2 YNFKEQ. In nucleotides, the CDR3 is TGTGCCAGCAGGAAGTATGTGGGACTAGCGGGAGTAGACAATGAGCAGTTCTTC. Translated, it gives CASRKYVGLAGVDNEQFF.

V and J are TRBV14 and TRBJ2-1; 8 positions match TRBD1. V gave up 1 base and J gave up 13 bases; unmatched junction bases: 12. The CDR3 has 15 residues. Germline lookup yields CDR1 SGHDN and CDR2 FVKESK. The CDR3 loop is CASSQGQGARVGQFF. CDR3 coding DNA: TGTGCCAGCAGCCAAGGGCAGGGGGCTCGGGTAGGCCAGTTCTTC. Complete variable domain (other parts from reference TRBV14 and TRBJ2-1): EAGVTQFPSHSVIEKGQTVTLRCDPISGHDNLYWYRRVMGKEIKFLLHFVKESKQDESGMPNNRFLAERTGGTYSTLKVQPAELEDSGVYFCASSQGQGARVGQFFGPGTRLTVL.

The chain carries TRBV7-6 and TRBJ2-3; weak D call: TRBD2 (6 bases). CDR3 length: 16 residues. Germline lookup yields CDR1 SGHVS and CDR2 FNYEAQ. Trimming stripped 5 bases from V and 6 bases from J, with 21 bases between. CDR3 DNA sequence: TGTGCCAGCAGCCCTCTGTATAGTCGGGGGACCGATACGCAGTATTTT. Protein sequence: CASSPLYSRGTDTQYF.

CDR3 sequence (DNA): TGTGCCAGCTCACCACCCAGCGGGGGGCCCTCCTACAATGAGCAGTTCTTC. Amino acids: CASSPPSGGPSYNEQFF. The chain employs TRBV18 and TRBJ2-1; 9 nucleotides match TRBD2. The J segment lost 0 bases and the V segment lost 0 bases, leaving 3 bases of the junction unmatched. The CDR3 sequence is 17 residues long. The germline CDR1 and CDR2 sequences are KGHSH and LQKENI.

The rearrangement uses TRBV4-2 and TRBJ2-7; possibly TRBD2 for D (5 bases). The CDR3 is 14 amino acids. The germline gives CDR1 LGHNA, CDR2 YNFKEQ. Trimming cost V 0 bases and J 7 bases, with 13 bases left between them. CDR3 amino acids: CASSQELRSGEQYF. CDR3 DNA: TGTGCCAGCAGCCAAGAGCTTAGGTCGGGGGAGCAGTACTTC.

The chain is built from TRBV30 and TRBJ2-7, with 11 positions matching TRBD2. This CDR3 spans 15 amino acids. CDR1 GTSNPN and CDR2 SVGIG come from the germline V gene (reference sequence). J was trimmed by 6 bases and V by 5 bases; bases with no gene match: 12. CDR3 amino acids: CAWGGLAGGVSEQYF. The CDR3 coding sequence is TGTGCCTGGGGGGGATTAGCGGGAGGGGTCTCCGAGCAGTACTTC.

A remark on this clone: Other DNA sequences in the sample encode the same CDR3. This chain connects TRBV30 to TRBJ1-1; D not certain. The V end lost 0 bases, the J end lost 6 bases, and 5 bases lay between the germline ends. This CDR3 is built from 11 residues. Germline CDR1 is GTSNPN and CDR2 is SVGIG (reference sequence). For the CDR3, the DNA is TGTGCCTGGAGTGTACGGTCTGAAGCTTTCTTT. Encoded protein: CAWSVRSEAFF.

V usage is TRBV19 and J usage is TRBJ1-5; D not certain. CDR1 is LNHDA, CDR2 SQIVND, per germline (reference sequence). The CDR3 covers 11 residues. Between the trimmed V and J ends, which lost 10 bases and 9 bases, there was a span of 13 bases. The DNA for the CDR3 is TGTGCCAACCCCTACGTCCGGCCCCAGCATTTT. Amino acid sequence: CANPYVRPQHF.

This clone was counted only a few times. The genes are TRBV2 and TRBJ2-5; D may be TRBD1 (6 bases). The germline gives CDR1 SNHLY, CDR2 FYNNEI. The CDR3 is 15 amino acids. V was shortened by 6 bases and J by 1 base, with 15 bases between the two germline ends. The CDR3 nucleotides are TGTGCCAGCAGGCCGAGATGGGACACCCAAGAGACCCAGTACTTC. It encodes CASRPRWDTQETQYF.

The V call is TRBV6-4, the J call TRBJ2-1, with 7 bases that match TRBD1. Germline assignment: CDR1 MRHNA and CDR2 SNTAGT. Trimming removed 10 bases from V and 5 bases from J; junction bases left unmatched: 11. The CDR3 totals 14 residues. The CDR3 reads CAIETGNKDNEQFF. CDR3 sequence (DNA): TGTGCCATCGAGACAGGGAACAAGGACAATGAGCAGTTCTTC.

V gene TRBV27 combines with J gene TRBJ1-3; D is perhaps TRBD1 (5 bases). Germline-derived CDR1 and CDR2 are MNHEY and SMNVEV (reference sequence). The CDR3 extends over 15 amino acids. With 2 bases removed from V and 11 bases from J, the gap between germline ends came to 19 bases. In nucleotides, the CDR3 is TGTGCCAGCAGTTTAGTGGGGGGGGTAAGAAGCGCCATATATTTT. Its protein product is CASSLVGGVRSAIYF.

The chain carries TRBV5-1 and TRBJ2-2; 7 bases match TRBD1. Germline V gene data show CDR1 as SGHRS and CDR2 as YFSETQ. After removal of 5 bases from V and 2 bases from J, the junction contained 12 bases not matched to a gene. This CDR3 has 17 amino acids. This chain's CDR3 is CASRVVYRGINTGELFF. The CDR3 DNA is TGCGCCAGCAGAGTCGTTTACAGGGGAATAAACACCGGGGAGCTGTTTTTT.

The chain joins TRBV29-1 to TRBJ2-7; 14 bases align to TRBD2. Germline V gene lookup returns CDR1 SQVTM and CDR2 ANQGSEA. V was clipped by 6 bases and J by 3 bases; unmatched bases: 13. This CDR3 has 17 amino acids. CDR3 bases: TGCAGCGTCGTCGGGGGACTAGCGGGAGTGCCCCACTACGAGCAGTACTTC. Encoded protein: CSVVGGLAGVPHYEQYF.

This chain uses TRBV15 with TRBJ1-4; 7 bases match TRBD1. The CDR3 is made up of 14 amino acids. Unmatched junction bases numbered 3, after V lost 0 bases and J lost 8 bases. Germline V gene lookup returns CDR1 LNHNV and CDR2 YYDKDF (reference sequence). This chain's CDR3 is CATSRDRGREKLFF. The DNA of the CDR3 is TGTGCCACCAGCAGAGACAGGGGGAGGGAAAAACTGTTTTTT.